This T cell receptor (beta chain) was recorded in a study of blood T cell repertoires in COVID-19. Germline loops: CDR1 MNHEY, CDR2 SVGEGT. This CDR3 comprises 17 residues. Trimming left V 0 bases short and J 0 bases short, with 12 bases between. During active infection, Seattle patients enrolled and were then monitored through disease. Original analysis: Using reference gene primer amplification, nucleated cell counts were estimated. TCRdb's copy holds only in-frame clones and misses some; the assay was immunoSEQ multiplex PCR. That table supplies the V and J calls and clone size; D and trimming were determined from the DNA. The sample has approximately 290,000 clones, 84% seen once.

The sample comprised peripheral blood. The chain recombines TRBV6-2 or TRBV6-3 with TRBJ1-3, with D hard to call. The sequence was obtained from a person aged 70 to 79 with COVID-19, enrolled during active disease. The CDR3, as DNA: TGTGCCAGCAGTTACTCGTATCCGGTACCCTCTGGAAACACCATATATTTT. Protein: CASSYSYPVPSGNTIYF.